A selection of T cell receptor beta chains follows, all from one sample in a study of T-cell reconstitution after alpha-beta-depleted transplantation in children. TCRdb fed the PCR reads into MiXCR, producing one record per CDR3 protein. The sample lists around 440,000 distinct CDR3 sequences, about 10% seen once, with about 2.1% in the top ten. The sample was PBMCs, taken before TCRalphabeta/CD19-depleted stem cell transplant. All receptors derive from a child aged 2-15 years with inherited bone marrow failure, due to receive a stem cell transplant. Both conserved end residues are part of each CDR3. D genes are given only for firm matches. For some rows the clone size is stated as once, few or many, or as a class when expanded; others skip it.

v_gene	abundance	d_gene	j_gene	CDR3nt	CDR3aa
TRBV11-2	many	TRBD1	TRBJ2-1	TGTGCCAGCAGCTTACTTTTGCAGGGGGCGTGGGGGGTCGATGAGCAGTTCTTC	CASSLLLQGAWGVDEQFF
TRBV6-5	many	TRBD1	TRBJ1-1	TGTTCGACAAGTAAACCGGGACAGGGGGTTTTCACTGAAGCTTTCTTT	CSTSKPGQGVFTEAFF
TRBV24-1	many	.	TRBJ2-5	TGTGCCACCAGTGACTCCCCTCAAGAGACCCAGTACTTC	CATSDSPQETQYF
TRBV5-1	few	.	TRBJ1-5	TGCGCCAGCAGCTTGTCGGGGCAGGTCAATCAGCCCCAGCATTTT	CASSLSGQVNQPQHF
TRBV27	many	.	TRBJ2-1	TGTGCCAGCAGTTTCGCGCTCGGAGGGGCCGTCGAGCAGTTCTTC	CASSFALGGAVEQFF
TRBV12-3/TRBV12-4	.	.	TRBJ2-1	TGTGCCAGCAGTTTATACGATACTTACAATGAGCAGTTCTTC	CASSLYDTYNEQFF
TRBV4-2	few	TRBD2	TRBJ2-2	TGTGCCAGCAGCCAAGCTAGCGGGGACACGAACACCGGGGAGCTGTTTTTT	CASSQASGDTNTGELFF
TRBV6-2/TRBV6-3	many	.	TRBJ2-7	TGTGCCAGCAGTTACTCGCTACAGGGAGACGAGCAGTACTTC	CASSYSLQGDEQYF
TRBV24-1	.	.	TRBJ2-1	TGTGCCACCAGCGACTGGCGAGGAACGGATGAGCAGTTCTTC	CATSDWRGTDEQFF
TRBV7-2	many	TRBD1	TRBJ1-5	TGTGCCAGCAGCTCTAGGACAGGGATCGATCAGCCCCAGCATTTT	CASSSRTGIDQPQHF
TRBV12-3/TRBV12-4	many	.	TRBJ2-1	TGTGCCAGCAGCCCCGGGAGCTCCTACAATGAGCAGTTCTTC	CASSPGSSYNEQFF
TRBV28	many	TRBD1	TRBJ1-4	TGTGCCAGCAACCGGGACAGGGGGGATGAAAAACTGTTTTTT	CASNRDRGDEKLFF
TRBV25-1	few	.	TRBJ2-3	TGTGCCAGCAGTGAATCGGACCCTCCGAATACGCAGTATTTT	CASSESDPPNTQYF
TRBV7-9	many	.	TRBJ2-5	TGTGCCAGCAGCTTGATCCGGGAGACCCAGTACTTC	CASSLIRETQYF
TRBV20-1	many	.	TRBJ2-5	TGCAGTGCTAGAGCCCCGGCAGAGACCCAGTACTTC	CSARAPAETQYF
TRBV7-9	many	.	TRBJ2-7	TGTGCCAGCAGTCCGAACTGGACCATCATTAGGTACTTC	CASSPNWTIIRYF
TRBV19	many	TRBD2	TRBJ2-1	TGTGCCAGTAACCTGGGACTAGCGGGAGCCAGTGAGCAGTTCTTC	CASNLGLAGASEQFF
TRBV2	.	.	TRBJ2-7	TGTGCCAGCAGACCGACGGACTCCTACGAGCAGTACTTC	CASRPTDSYEQYF
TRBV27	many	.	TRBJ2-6	TGTGCCAGCAGACAGACGTACTACTCTGGGGCCAACGTCCTGACTTTC	CASRQTYYSGANVLTF
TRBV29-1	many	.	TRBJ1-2	TGCAGCGTTGAAGATCTGAGATCGGGCTACACCTTC	CSVEDLRSGYTF